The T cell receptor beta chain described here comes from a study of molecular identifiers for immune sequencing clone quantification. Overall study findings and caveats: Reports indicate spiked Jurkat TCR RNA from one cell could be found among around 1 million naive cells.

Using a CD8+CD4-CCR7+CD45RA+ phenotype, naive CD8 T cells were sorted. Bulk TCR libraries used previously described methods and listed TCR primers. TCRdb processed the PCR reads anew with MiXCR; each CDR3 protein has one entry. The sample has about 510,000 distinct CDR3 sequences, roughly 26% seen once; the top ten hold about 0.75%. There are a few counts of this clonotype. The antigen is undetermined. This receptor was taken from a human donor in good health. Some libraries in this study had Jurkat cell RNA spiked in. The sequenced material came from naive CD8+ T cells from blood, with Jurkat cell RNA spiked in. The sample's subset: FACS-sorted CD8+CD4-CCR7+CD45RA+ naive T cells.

CDR3 region: CASSSNDRATSYEQYF. CDR3 in DNA: TGTGCCAGCAGCTCAAATGACAGGGCCACCTCCTACGAGCAGTACTTC. The V gene is TRBV7-9, the J gene TRBJ2-7; 7 bases are shared with TRBD1. Per the germline V gene, CDR1 is SEHNR and CDR2 is FQNEAQ (reference sequence). The CDR3 contains 16 residues. Trimming at V came to 4 bases and at J to 0 bases, leaving 9 bases not matched to a gene.